This T cell receptor (beta chain) was sequenced during a study of PD-1 blockade in classical Hodgkin lymphoma. Study findings and constraints: Newly diagnosed patients and complete responders had comparable diversity at baseline.

Worth noting for this clone: Antigen specificity is unknown.

In every patient, relapse followed autologous stem cell transplantation, while exposure to brentuximab vedotin differed. Looked up from germline, CDR1 is MDHEN and CDR2 is SYDVKM. The J segment lost 2 bases and the V segment lost 7 bases, leaving 5 bases of the junction unmatched. The CDR3 sequence is 15 residues long. Libraries were prepared by immunoSEQ multiplex PCR; TCRdb keeps only in-frame clonotypes and omits some of them. The table has some 30,000 clones, 70% seen once; the top ten hold about 24%. The chain is built from TRBV28 and TRBJ2-2, with TRBD2 matching 9 bases. The receptor was isolated from a human donor with classical Hodgkin lymphoma. Material: peripheral blood mononuclear cells (PBMCs), obtained before the second cycle of nivolumab. The CDR3 loop is CASTSGGLNTGELFF. The CDR3 DNA reads TGTGCCAGCACGAGCGGGGGGCTCAACACCGGGGAGCTGTTTTTT.